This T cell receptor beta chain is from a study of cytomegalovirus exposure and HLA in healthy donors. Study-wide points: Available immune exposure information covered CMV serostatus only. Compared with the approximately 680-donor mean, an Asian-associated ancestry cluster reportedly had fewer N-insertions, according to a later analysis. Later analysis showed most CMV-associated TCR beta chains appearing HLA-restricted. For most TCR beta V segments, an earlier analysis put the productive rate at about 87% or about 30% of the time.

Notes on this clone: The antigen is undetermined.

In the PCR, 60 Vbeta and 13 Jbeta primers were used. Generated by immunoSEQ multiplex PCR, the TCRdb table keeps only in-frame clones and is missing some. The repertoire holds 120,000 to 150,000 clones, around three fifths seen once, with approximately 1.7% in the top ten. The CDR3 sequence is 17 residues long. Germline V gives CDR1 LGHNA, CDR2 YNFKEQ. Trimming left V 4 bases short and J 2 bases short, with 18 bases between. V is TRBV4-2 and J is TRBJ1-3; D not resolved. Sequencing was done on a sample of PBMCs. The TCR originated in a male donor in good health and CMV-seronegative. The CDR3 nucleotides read TGTGCCAGCAGCCCCTTTCACGGGAGGGAGGCTGGAAACACCATATATTTT. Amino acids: CASSPFHGREAGNTIYF.